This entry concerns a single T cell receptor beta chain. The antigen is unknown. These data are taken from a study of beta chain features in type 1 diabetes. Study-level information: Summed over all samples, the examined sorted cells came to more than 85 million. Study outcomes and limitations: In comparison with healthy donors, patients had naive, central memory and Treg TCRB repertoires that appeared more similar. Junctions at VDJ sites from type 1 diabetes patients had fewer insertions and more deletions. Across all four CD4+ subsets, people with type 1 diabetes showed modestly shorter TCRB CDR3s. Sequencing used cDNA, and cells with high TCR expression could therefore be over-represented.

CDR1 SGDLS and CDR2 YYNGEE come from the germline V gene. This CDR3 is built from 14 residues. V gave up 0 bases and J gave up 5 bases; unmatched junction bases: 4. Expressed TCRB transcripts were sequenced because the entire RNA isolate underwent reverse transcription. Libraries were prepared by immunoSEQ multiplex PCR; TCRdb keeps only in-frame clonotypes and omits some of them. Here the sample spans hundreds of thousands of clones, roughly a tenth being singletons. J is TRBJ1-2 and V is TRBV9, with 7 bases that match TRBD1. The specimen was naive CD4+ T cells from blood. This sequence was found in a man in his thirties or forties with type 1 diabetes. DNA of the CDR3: TGTGCCAGCAGCGTAGCTACAGGGGTATATGGCTACACCTTC. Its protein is CASSVATGVYGYTF.